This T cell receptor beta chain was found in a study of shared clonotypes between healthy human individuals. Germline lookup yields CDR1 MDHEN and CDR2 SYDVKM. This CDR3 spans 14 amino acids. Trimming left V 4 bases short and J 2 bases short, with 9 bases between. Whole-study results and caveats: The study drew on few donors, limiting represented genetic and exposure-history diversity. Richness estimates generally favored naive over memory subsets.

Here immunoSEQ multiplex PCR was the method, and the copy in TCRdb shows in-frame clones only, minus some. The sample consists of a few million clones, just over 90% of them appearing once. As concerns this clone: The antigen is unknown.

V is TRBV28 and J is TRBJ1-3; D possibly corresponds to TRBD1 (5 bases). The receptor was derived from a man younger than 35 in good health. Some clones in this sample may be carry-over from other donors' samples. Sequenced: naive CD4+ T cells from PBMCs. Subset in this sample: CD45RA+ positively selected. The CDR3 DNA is TGTGCCAGCAGTTATTTAGGGGCTGGAAACACCATATATTTT. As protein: CASSYLGAGNTIYF.